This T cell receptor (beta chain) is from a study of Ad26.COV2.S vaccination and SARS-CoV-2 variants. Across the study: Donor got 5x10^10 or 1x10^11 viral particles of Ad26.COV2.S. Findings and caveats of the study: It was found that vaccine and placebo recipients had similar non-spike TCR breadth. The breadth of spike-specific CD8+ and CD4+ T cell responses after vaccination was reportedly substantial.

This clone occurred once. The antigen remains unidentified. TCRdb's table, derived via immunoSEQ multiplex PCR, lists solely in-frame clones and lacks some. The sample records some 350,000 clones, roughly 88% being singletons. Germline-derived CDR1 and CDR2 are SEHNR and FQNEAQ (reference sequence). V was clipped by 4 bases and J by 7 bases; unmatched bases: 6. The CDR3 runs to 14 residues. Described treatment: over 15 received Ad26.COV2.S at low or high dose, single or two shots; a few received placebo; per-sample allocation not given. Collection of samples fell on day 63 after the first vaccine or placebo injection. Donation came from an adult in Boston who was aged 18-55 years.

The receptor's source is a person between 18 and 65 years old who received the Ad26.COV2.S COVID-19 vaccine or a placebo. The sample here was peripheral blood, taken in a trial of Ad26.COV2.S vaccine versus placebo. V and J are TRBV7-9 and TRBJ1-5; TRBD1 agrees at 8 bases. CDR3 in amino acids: CASSYGTGGQPQHF. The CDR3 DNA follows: TGTGCCAGCAGCTACGGGACAGGTGGCCAGCCCCAGCATTTT.